This T cell receptor (beta chain) is drawn from a study of blood T cell repertoires in COVID-19. Clones were read by immunoSEQ multiplex PCR, and TCRdb kept only the in-frame ones, dropping some. The sample lists approximately 360,000 clones, approximately 90% seen once, with more than 0.85% in the top ten. Germline CDR1 reads SGHRS; CDR2 reads YFSETQ. Trimming shortened V by 1 base and J by 4 bases, and 15 bases separated the two germline ends. The CDR3 is 16 residues long. Sequences were obtained from PBMCs or T cells enriched from blood (not recorded which). This sequence originates from a woman aged 25-40 years with acute COVID-19. The chain combines TRBV5-1 with TRBJ1-3; maybe TRBD1 (5 bases). The CDR3 sequence is CASSLLAQGTGNTIYF. CDR3 nucleotides: TGCGCCAGCAGCTTGTTGGCCCAGGGTACAGGAAACACCATATATTTT.